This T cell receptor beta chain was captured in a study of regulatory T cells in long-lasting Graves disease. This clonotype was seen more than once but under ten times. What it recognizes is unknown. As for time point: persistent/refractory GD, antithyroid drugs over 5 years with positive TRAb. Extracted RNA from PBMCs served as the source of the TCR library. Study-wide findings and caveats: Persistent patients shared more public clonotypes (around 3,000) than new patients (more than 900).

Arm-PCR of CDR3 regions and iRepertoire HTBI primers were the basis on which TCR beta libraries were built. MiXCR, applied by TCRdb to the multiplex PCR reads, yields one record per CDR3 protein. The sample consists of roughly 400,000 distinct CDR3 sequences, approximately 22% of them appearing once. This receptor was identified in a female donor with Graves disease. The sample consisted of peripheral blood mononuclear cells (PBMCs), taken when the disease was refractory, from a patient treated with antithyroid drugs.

CDR3 in amino acids: CASSQGPSTSYGYTF. DNA for the CDR3: TGTGCCAGCAGCCAGGGACCAAGCACCTCATATGGCTACACCTTC. This rearrangement joins TRBV3-1 to TRBJ1-2, with a weak D call TRBD1 (5 bases). CDR1 and CDR2 from the germline V gene are LGHDT and YNNKEL (reference sequence). Trimming removed 3 bases at V and 5 bases at J, with 16 bases between. There are 15 residues in the CDR3.